The clone carrying this T cell receptor beta chain was recorded many times. There were TCR beta CDR3 regions amplified from RNA transcripts. When the TCR CDR3 underwent first-round RT-PCR, the HTBI primer set was used. TCRdb called the multiplex PCR reads again in MiXCR, with one record for every CDR3 protein. The table has fewer than 350,000 distinct CDR3 sequences, roughly 13% seen once. CDR1 is SGHTA and CDR2 is FQGNSA in the germline V gene. Unmatched junction bases numbered 22, after V lost 9 bases and J lost 5 bases. This CDR3 has 18 residues. PBMCs came from 8.5 to 10 ml fresh peripheral blood. The data belong to a study of T cells in Graves' hyperthyroidism and ophthalmopathy.

The sequence was obtained from a woman between 40 and 55 years old with Graves' hyperthyroidism. The rearrangement uses TRBV7-2 and TRBJ1-5, with 7 bases that match TRBD1. The sequenced material came from blood. The CDR3 nucleotides are TGTGCCAGTAACCTTCCCACCCCGGGACAGAGACATCATCAGCCCCAGCATTTT. This sequence encodes CASNLPTPGQRHHQPQHF.